The next 16 T cell receptor beta chains were all read from a single sample in a study of identifying expanded T cells in peripheral blood. Assay: immunoSEQ multiplex PCR; the TCRdb copy retains only in-frame clones and omits some. The sample lists around 50,000 clones, about nine tenths occurring once. Sequencing was performed on blood. Receptors were obtained from a person between 18 and 70 years old in good health.

The V gene is TRBV4-3, the J gene TRBJ1-5; D is undetermined. Trimming stripped 5 bases from V and 2 bases from J, with 7 bases between. Per germline, CDR1 LGHNA and CDR2 YSLEER. There are 13 residues in the CDR3. CDR3 sequence reads: CASSGQRNQPQHF. The DNA of the CDR3 is TGCGCCAGCAGCGGGCAGCGCAATCAGCCCCAGCATTTT.

This chain uses TRBV11-2 with TRBJ1-2; perhaps TRBD1 as D (5 bases). V lost 4 bases to trimming and J lost 8 bases, with 14 bases between them. The CDR3 length is 13 residues. Germline V gene data show CDR1 as SGHAT and CDR2 as FQNNGV. The CDR3 DNA reads as TGTGCCAGCAGCTCCGGGGCCCTGGGGGGCTACACCTTC. Its protein is CASSSGALGGYTF.

This clone was seen a few times. This chain connects TRBV6-5 to TRBJ2-7; D gene unclear. CDR3 length equals 11 residues. Trimming took 6 bases from V and 3 from J, leaving 6 bases between them. Germline lookup yields CDR1 MNHEY and CDR2 SVGAGI. The CDR3 spells CASSPHYEQYF. The CDR3 DNA reads TGTGCCAGCAGCCCTCACTACGAGCAGTACTTC.

J is TRBJ2-4 and V is TRBV28; maybe TRBD1 (5 bases). V dropped 5 bases and J dropped 3 bases, with 11 bases sitting between them. The CDR3 has 14 amino acids. CDR1 and CDR2 from the germline V gene are MDHEN and SYDVKM. CDR3 amino acids: CASSAQGVKNIQYF. The CDR3 DNA sequence: TGTGCCAGCAGTGCCCAGGGTGTCAAAAACATTCAGTACTTC.

The CDR3 coding sequence is TGTGCCAGCAGCCCGTTAGACAAGATGCGAAACACCATATATTTT. Amino acids: CASSPLDKMRNTIYF. The chain combines TRBV11-2 with TRBJ1-3; D is uncertain. V lost 5 bases to trimming and J lost 5 bases, with 16 bases between them. Germline V gene lookup returns CDR1 SGHAT and CDR2 FQNNGV. CDR3 length equals 15 residues.

V usage is TRBV28 and J usage is TRBJ1-1, with D maybe TRBD1 (6 bases). Trimming removed 3 bases at V and 7 bases at J, with 15 bases between. The CDR3 is 14 amino acids. Germline values: CDR1 MDHEN, CDR2 SYDVKM. As DNA, the CDR3 is TGTGCCAGCAGTTTGGTCCAACAGGGCTTTGAAGCTTTCTTT. Translating gives CASSLVQQGFEAFF.

CDR3 sequence reads: CASKRGAFTEAFF. CDR3 coding DNA: TGTGCCAGCAAGCGGGGGGCGTTCACTGAAGCTTTCTTT. The chain is built from TRBV5-6 and TRBJ1-1; TRBD1 might be the D (6 bases). The CDR3 runs to 13 residues. Germline-derived CDR1 and CDR2 are SGHDT and YYEEEE. The V end lost 6 bases, the J end lost 4 bases, and 13 bases lay between the germline ends.

This clone was picked up one time. This sequence joins TRBV19 and TRBJ2-1; 9 bases are a match to TRBD2. Per the germline V gene, CDR1 is LNHDA and CDR2 is SQIVND (reference sequence). With 9 bases clipped from V and 6 bases from J, the junction kept 12 bases outside the gene matches. The CDR3 extends over 15 amino acids. The CDR3 DNA is TGTGCCAGCCAAGCCTCGGCGGGAGGGCCCAATGAGCAGTTCTTC. Protein product: CASQASAGGPNEQFF.

The chain links TRBV5-1 to TRBJ2-5, with 10 bases identical to TRBD2. V shed 2 bases, J shed 4 bases, and the junction held 5 bases outside the gene matches. This CDR3 region has 15 residues. Germline-derived CDR1 and CDR2 are SGHRS and YFSETQ. CDR3 protein: CASSLAGGPGETQYF. The CDR3 DNA sequence: TGCGCCAGCAGCTTAGCGGGAGGGCCGGGAGAGACCCAGTACTTC. The full variable domain, completed using reference TRBV5-1 and TRBJ2-5, is KAGVTQTPRYLIKTRGQQVTLSCSPISGHRSVSWYQQTPGQGLQFLFEYFSETQRNKGNFPGRFSGRQFSNSRSEMNVSTLELGDSALYLCASSLAGGPGETQYFGPGTRLLVL.

The V call is TRBV27, the J call TRBJ2-3; TRBD2 is a possible D gene (5 bases). Germline V CDR1 and CDR2: MNHEY, SMNVEV (reference sequence). CDR3 length: 15 amino acids. V was shortened by 0 bases and J by 2 bases, with 9 bases between the two germline ends. The CDR3 coding sequence is TGTGCCAGCAGTTTATCTGCTAGCTTCACAGATACGCAGTATTTT. This gives the protein CASSLSASFTDTQYF.

This chain links TRBV14 with TRBJ2-5; 9 positions match TRBD1. Germline values: CDR1 SGHDN, CDR2 FVKESK. The CDR3 length is 14 residues. The ends lost 3 bases at V and 2 bases at J; junction bases unmatched: 1. This CDR3 reads CASSHGQGQETQYF. The CDR3 DNA is TGTGCCAGCAGCCACGGACAGGGGCAAGAGACCCAGTACTTC.

V usage is TRBV10-3 and J usage is TRBJ2-7; the match to TRBD2 covers 10 bases. The CDR3 is 14 residues long. The V segment lost 10 bases and the J segment 6 bases; nucleotides outside the gene matches: 12. Germline assignment: CDR1 ENHRY and CDR2 SYGVKD. CDR3 sequence (DNA): TGTGCCACCGTCAGCGGGACTAGCGTCTCCGAGCAGTACTTC. Translated: CATVSGTSVSEQYF.

A single count supports this clone. The chain links TRBV6-5 to TRBJ2-7, with D unresolved. V lost 5 bases and J 5 bases, leaving 16 bases between the germline ends. CDR3 length equals 14 residues. CDR1 and CDR2 from the germline V gene are MNHEY and SVGAGI. The CDR3 protein is CASSIRTPRDEQYF. CDR3 in DNA: TGTGCCAGCAGTATAAGGACCCCTCGGGACGAGCAGTACTTC.

V is TRBV6-5 and J is TRBJ2-7, with 10 bases matching TRBD1. The CDR3 contains 14 residues. Germline V gives CDR1 MNHEY, CDR2 SVGAGI. With V trimmed by 3 bases and J by 4 bases, 3 bases remained unmatched. CDR3 sequence (DNA): TGTGCCAGCAGTTATGGGGACAGGGGTTACGAGCAGTACTTC. Protein product: CASSYGDRGYEQYF.

The rearrangement uses TRBV4-3 and TRBJ2-5; weak D call: TRBD2 (6 bases). The length of the CDR3 is 12 residues. CDR1 and CDR2 from the germline V gene are LGHNA and YSLEER. The V and J ends lost 4 bases and 5 bases respectively, with 8 bases between them. The CDR3 nucleotides are TGCGCCAGCAGCCTAGGGAGGGAGACCCAGTACTTC. It is translated as CASSLGRETQYF.

CDR3 in amino acids: CASSYGTKTKGSYNSPLHF. In nucleotides, the CDR3 is TGTGCCAGCAGTTATGGGACAAAAACAAAAGGCTCCTATAATTCACCCCTCCACTTT. V usage is TRBV27 and J usage is TRBJ1-6, with TRBD1 as a possible D gene (6 bases). The CDR3 sequence is 19 residues long. With 4 bases removed from V and 0 bases from J, the gap between germline ends came to 19 bases. Germline-derived CDR1 and CDR2 are MNHEY and SMNVEV (reference sequence).